Sequencing of this T cell receptor beta chain was carried out in a study of T-cell memory formation after mild COVID-19. TCRalpha and TCRbeta libraries used 5'RACE with constant-segment primers and UMIs. MiXCR, applied by TCRdb to the 5' RACE reads, yields one record per CDR3 protein. The sample has around 530,000 distinct CDR3 sequences, approximately 21% seen once. General study points: Day 15 to 85 contracting clones showed balanced CD4/CD8; day 15 to 37 expanders favored CD4+. Some SARS-CoV-2-responding clones were already detected in memory before infection.

This clonotype appeared many times. Its antigen is undetermined. The CDR3 contains 15 residues. Germline V gives CDR1 LGHNA, CDR2 YSLEER. The V end was cut by 1 base, the J end by 3 bases, with 12 bases between. The chain couples TRBV4-3 to TRBJ1-2; TRBD1 might be the D (6 bases). The source of this sequence is an adult woman who had mild COVID-19 (a few samples of this study predate the infection). Cell type and time point are not known. The sample comprised PBMCs or a T cell subset sorted from them (not recorded which). The CDR3 here is CASSQARGGDYGYTF. The DNA for the CDR3 is TGCGCCAGCAGCCAAGCCAGGGGAGGAGACTATGGCTACACCTTC.